Shown below are 27 T cell receptor beta chains from a single sample sequenced in a study of T cell responses to AZD1222 COVID-19 vaccine. Profiled with immunoSEQ multiplex PCR; TCRdb holds only in-frame clones, not every one. The sample lists some 100,000 clones, around nine tenths seen once, with more than 15% in the top ten. Here the sequenced sample was peripheral blood, taken on day 0 of AZD1222 vaccination. The receptors derive from an adult in good health.

The chain has TRBV27 and TRBJ2-5; D possibly corresponds to TRBD2 (5 bases). Germline CDR1 MNHEY, CDR2 SMNVEV (reference sequence). The CDR3 length is 15 residues. Trimming removed 2 bases at V and 2 bases at J, with 12 bases between. The CDR3 loop reads CASSLRGFRQETQYF. The CDR3 DNA reads as TGTGCCAGCAGTTTACGGGGTTTCAGACAAGAGACCCAGTACTTC.

The chain uses TRBV19 and TRBJ2-5; 14 nucleotides match TRBD2. The V gene's germline CDR1 is LNHDA and CDR2 SQIVND (reference sequence). This CDR3 has 17 residues. After removal of 1 base from V and 5 bases from J, the junction contained 6 bases not matched to a gene. In nucleotides, the CDR3 is TGTGCCAGTAGTATAGGGGGGACTAGCGGGAGTCGGGAGACCCAGTACTTC. It specifies CASSIGGTSGSRETQYF.

V and J are TRBV2 and TRBJ2-7; tentatively, D is TRBD1 (5 bases). Trimming stripped 3 bases from V and 6 bases from J, with 9 bases between. CDR3 length equals 12 residues. The germline V gene encodes CDR1 SNHLY and CDR2 FYNNEI. Written as DNA, the CDR3 is TGTGCCAGCAGTGATCCAGGGATCGAGCAGTACGTC. Its protein is CASSDPGIEQYV.

This chain connects TRBV20-1 to TRBJ2-3; D gene unclear. V shed 6 bases and J shed 4 bases, with 8 bases lying between them. CDR3 length equals 11 residues. CDR1 DFQATT and CDR2 SNEGSKA come from the germline V gene (reference sequence). The CDR3 bases are TGCAGTGCGGTACTGGCAGATACGCAGTATTTT. Amino acids: CSAVLADTQYF.

This clone was counted only a few times. The chain links TRBV19 to TRBJ1-2; 8 nucleotides align to TRBD1. CDR1 is LNHDA and CDR2 is SQIVND in the germline V gene (reference sequence). CDR3 length equals 12 residues. V was clipped by 10 bases and J by 4 bases; unmatched bases: 5. The CDR3 region has the DNA TGTGCCACTACCGGGACAGGCTATGGCTACACCTTC. Its protein is CATTGTGYGYTF.

The chain employs TRBV18 and TRBJ1-1; D uncertain. Trimming removed 0 bases from V and 4 bases from J, with 12 bases in between. This CDR3 comprises 15 residues. Per the germline V gene, CDR1 is KGHSH and CDR2 is LQKENI. The CDR3 here is CASSPPSVVGTEAFF. DNA for the CDR3: TGTGCCAGCTCACCACCGTCCGTTGTAGGCACTGAAGCTTTCTTT.

The sample holds one count of this clone. The gene calls are TRBV29-1 and TRBJ2-5; D remains ambiguous. Per the germline V gene, CDR1 is SQVTM and CDR2 is ANQGSEA. V shed 4 bases and J shed 5 bases, with 14 bases lying between them. The CDR3 covers 13 residues. For the CDR3, the DNA is TGCAGCGTTGTTCCAGGATGGACGGAGACCCAGTACTTC. Translated, it gives CSVVPGWTETQYF.

The chain carries TRBV7-2 and TRBJ1-4, with a tentative D call TRBD1 (5 bases). Trimming took 2 bases from V and 13 from J, leaving 14 bases between them. CDR1 SGHTA and CDR2 FQGNSA come from the germline V gene. The CDR3 runs 13 residues. Written as DNA, the CDR3 is TGTGCCAGCAGCTTATCACCCATGGGGGGACTGTTTTTT. It translates to CASSLSPMGGLFF.

This chain uses TRBV12-5 with TRBJ2-5; TRBD1 is a possible D gene (6 bases). Germline V gene lookup returns CDR1 LGHNT and CDR2 FRNRAP. V lost 0 bases and J 5 bases, leaving 13 bases between the germline ends. There are 15 residues in the CDR3. The CDR3 region is CASGLVEGGRETQYF. CDR3 bases: TGTGCTAGTGGTTTGGTAGAAGGGGGAAGGGAGACCCAGTACTTC. Combining the CDR3 with reference TRBV12-5 and TRBJ2-5 gives the whole variable domain DARVTQTPRHKVTEMGQEVTMRCQPILGHNTVFWYRQTMMQGLELLAYFRNRAPLDDSGMPKDRFSAEMPDATLATLKIQPSEPRDSAVYFCASGLVEGGRETQYFGPGTRLLVL.

This sequence joins TRBV5-1 and TRBJ2-1; 8 nucleotides agree with TRBD2. The CDR3 loop spans 17 amino acids. Looked up from germline, CDR1 is SGHRS and CDR2 is YFSETQ. Trimming took 0 bases from V and 2 from J; bases not matched to a gene: 7. The CDR3 here is CASSLAVAGGTYNEQFF. In DNA form, the CDR3 reads TGCGCCAGCAGCTTGGCCGTTGCGGGAGGTACCTACAATGAGCAGTTCTTC.

J is TRBJ2-5 and V is TRBV7-8, with 7 bases lining up with TRBD2. The length of the CDR3 is 16 residues. In germline, CDR1 is SGHVS, CDR2 FQNEAQ. Germline trimming cut 2 bases from V and 4 bases from J; bases unmatched to any gene: 10. CDR3 amino acids: CASSLLGPGEGETQYF. The CDR3 region has the DNA TGTGCCAGCAGCTTATTAGGCCCGGGGGAGGGAGAGACCCAGTACTTC.

The V call is TRBV2, the J call TRBJ1-4; D not resolved. The CDR3 has 12 residues. CDR1 and CDR2 (germline): SNHLY, FYNNEI. V was clipped by 6 bases and J by 7 bases, with 9 bases between them. CDR3 residues: CASSDPAEKLFF. As DNA, the CDR3 is TGTGCCAGCAGCGATCCGGCTGAAAAACTGTTTTTT.

The J gene is TRBJ1-1, the V gene TRBV9; no reliable D call. Germline CDR1 SGDLS, CDR2 YYNGEE. Deletions cut 4 bases from V and 3 bases from J, with 16 bases between. The CDR3 consists of 15 residues. The CDR3 here is CASSPQADGDTEAFF. In nucleotides, the CDR3 is TGTGCCAGCAGCCCTCAAGCTGACGGGGACACTGAAGCTTTCTTT.

The rearrangement joins TRBV11-2 to TRBJ1-3; D is unclear. Germline V gene data show CDR1 as SGHAT and CDR2 as FQNNGV. This CDR3 spans 17 amino acids. V lost 4 bases, J lost 5 bases, and 21 bases lay in between. Written as DNA, the CDR3 is TGTGCCAGCAGCTCCACCGGTCGACAAATCGACCGAAACACCATATATTTT. Translating gives CASSSTGRQIDRNTIYF.

The chain links TRBV18 to TRBJ1-2; D gene ambiguous. Trimming took off 1 base at V and 9 bases at J, with 6 bases between the two ends. Germline V gene lookup returns CDR1 KGHSH and CDR2 LQKENI. CDR3 length equals 11 residues. The CDR3 coding sequence is TGTGCCAGCTCACCACAGGGTCGCTACACCTTC. It is translated as CASSPQGRYTF.

This chain connects TRBV7-8 to TRBJ1-3; 9 bases map to TRBD1. The CDR3 totals 16 residues. Trimming at V came to 2 bases and at J to 0 bases, leaving 2 bases not matched to a gene. Germline V gene sequence: CDR1 SGHVS, CDR2 FQNEAQ. For the CDR3, the DNA is TGTGCCAGCAGCTTAACGGGACAGGGCTCTGGAAACACCATATATTTT. It encodes CASSLTGQGSGNTIYF. The full variable domain, with the rest looked up from reference TRBV7-8 and TRBJ1-3, is GAGVSQSPRYKVAKRGQDVALRCDPISGHVSLFWYQQALGQGPEFLTYFQNEAQLDKSGLPSDRFFAERPEGSVSTLKIQRTQQEDSAVYLCASSLTGQGSGNTIYFGEGSWLTVV.

V and J are TRBV27 and TRBJ2-7; 9 bases are a match to TRBD1. The CDR3 length is 15 residues. V lost 7 bases and J lost 5; bases outside the gene matches: 12. Germline values: CDR1 MNHEY, CDR2 SMNVEV (reference sequence). CDR3 bases: TGTGCCAGCAACCCGACGCGGACAGGGGCCAACGAGCAGTACTTC. Translation gives CASNPTRTGANEQYF.

This clone has just a few counts. The rearrangement joins TRBV16 to TRBJ2-7, with D perhaps assigned TRBD1 or TRBD2 (5 bases each). Trimming left V 2 bases short and J 0 bases short, with 11 bases between. Per the germline V gene, CDR1 is KGHSY and CDR2 is FQNENV. CDR3 length: 15 amino acids. The CDR3 DNA follows: TGTGCCAGCAGCCAAAATCCGGGGCCCTCCTACGAGCAGTACTTC. This translates into CASSQNPGPSYEQYF.

The chain couples TRBV14 to TRBJ1-2, with TRBD1 as a possible D gene (5 bases). CDR1 and CDR2 from the germline V gene are SGHDN and FVKESK. This CDR3 contains 13 residues. Trimming removed 4 bases at V and 4 bases at J, with 10 bases between. The CDR3 here is CASSPTASYGYTF. Here the CDR3 DNA reads TGTGCCAGCAGCCCGACAGCTAGCTATGGCTACACCTTC.

The chain uses TRBV7-2 and TRBJ2-1, with a tentative D call TRBD2 (5 bases). The V end was cut by 5 bases, the J end by 2 bases, with 10 bases between. The length of the CDR3 is 14 residues. The V gene's germline CDR1 is SGHTA and CDR2 FQGNSA. CDR3 DNA: TGTGCCAGCAGCCCCGGAGGTGCCTACAATGAGCAGTTCTTC. This codes for CASSPGGAYNEQFF.

This chain joins TRBV2 and TRBJ1-2; D remains ambiguous. Germline-derived CDR1 and CDR2 are SNHLY and FYNNEI. This CDR3 comprises 13 residues. V lost 6 bases and J lost 4, with 12 bases in between. The CDR3 DNA reads as TGTGCCAGCAGGGAACTAGGGCTCTATGGCTACACCTTC. This gives the protein CASRELGLYGYTF.

The chain has TRBV28 and TRBJ2-3; D unresolved. Germline lookup yields CDR1 MDHEN and CDR2 SYDVKM. V was pared by 6 bases and J by 1 base, with 11 bases between. The CDR3 has 14 amino acids. This CDR3 is CASSPAPRTDTQYF. The CDR3 nucleotides are TGTGCCAGCAGCCCGGCCCCTCGCACAGATACGCAGTATTTT.

The V call is TRBV28, the J call TRBJ2-5; D is unresolved. The CDR3 length is 11 residues. V shed 6 bases and J shed 5 bases, with 7 bases lying between them. Germline CDR1 reads MDHEN; CDR2 reads SYDVKM. CDR3 DNA: TGTGCCAGCAGCAGATCGGAGACCCAGTACTTC. It codes for CASSRSETQYF.

This chain links TRBV10-3 with TRBJ1-1; weak D call: TRBD1 (6 bases). This CDR3 has 14 residues. The germline V gene encodes CDR1 ENHRY and CDR2 SYGVKD. Trimming took 6 bases from V and 4 from J, leaving 15 bases between them. The CDR3 reads CAIRQGNAATEAFF. CDR3 bases: TGTGCCATCAGGCAGGGGAACGCAGCCACTGAAGCTTTCTTT.

The genes are TRBV5-1 and TRBJ2-4; tentative D call: TRBD1 (6 bases). Germline V lookup: CDR1 SGHRS, CDR2 YFSETQ. V was cut by 2 bases and J by 1 base, with 13 bases left in between. This CDR3 contains 16 residues. CDR3 residues: CASSFDRLGAKNIQYF. The DNA of the CDR3 is TGCGCCAGCAGCTTTGACAGGTTGGGGGCCAAAAACATTCAGTACTTC.

In this sample, this clone turned up once. This chain links TRBV19 with TRBJ1-1; D remains unclear. CDR3 length: 13 amino acids. Germline values: CDR1 LNHDA, CDR2 SQIVND (reference sequence). V lost 5 bases to trimming and J lost 1 base, with 8 bases between them. The chain's CDR3 is CASSEGRNTEAFF. The CDR3 DNA follows: TGTGCCAGTAGTGAGGGCCGGAACACTGAAGCTTTCTTT. Supplemented by reference TRBV19 and TRBJ1-1, the full variable domain reads DGGITQSPKYLFRKEGQNVTLSCEQNLNHDAMYWYRQDPGQGLRLIYYSQIVNDFQKGDIAEGYSVSREKKESFPLTVTSAQKNPTAFYLCASSEGRNTEAFFGQGTRLTVV.

V usage is TRBV5-1 and J usage is TRBJ1-5; weak D call: TRBD1 (5 bases). Trimming took off 4 bases at V and 6 bases at J, with 20 bases between the two ends. The CDR3 length is 16 residues. Germline assignment: CDR1 SGHRS and CDR2 YFSETQ. The DNA of the CDR3 is TGCGCCAGCAGCCCTGGATTTTTCAGGGAGGGTCAGCCCCAGCATTTT. Its translation is CASSPGFFREGQPQHF.